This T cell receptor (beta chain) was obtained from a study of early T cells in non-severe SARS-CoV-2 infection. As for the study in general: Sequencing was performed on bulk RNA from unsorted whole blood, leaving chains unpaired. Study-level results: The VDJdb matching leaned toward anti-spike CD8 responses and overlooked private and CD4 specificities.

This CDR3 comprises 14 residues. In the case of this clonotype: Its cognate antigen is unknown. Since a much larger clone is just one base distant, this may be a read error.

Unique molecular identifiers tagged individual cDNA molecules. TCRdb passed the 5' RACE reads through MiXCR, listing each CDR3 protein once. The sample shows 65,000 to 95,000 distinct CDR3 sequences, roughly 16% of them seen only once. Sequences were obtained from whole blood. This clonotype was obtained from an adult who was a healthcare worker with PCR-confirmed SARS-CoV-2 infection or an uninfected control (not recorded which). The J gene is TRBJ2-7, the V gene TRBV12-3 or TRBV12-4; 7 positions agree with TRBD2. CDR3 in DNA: TGTGTCACCCGTGAGGCGGGAGACACCTACGAGCAGTACTTC. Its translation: CVTREAGDTYEQYF.